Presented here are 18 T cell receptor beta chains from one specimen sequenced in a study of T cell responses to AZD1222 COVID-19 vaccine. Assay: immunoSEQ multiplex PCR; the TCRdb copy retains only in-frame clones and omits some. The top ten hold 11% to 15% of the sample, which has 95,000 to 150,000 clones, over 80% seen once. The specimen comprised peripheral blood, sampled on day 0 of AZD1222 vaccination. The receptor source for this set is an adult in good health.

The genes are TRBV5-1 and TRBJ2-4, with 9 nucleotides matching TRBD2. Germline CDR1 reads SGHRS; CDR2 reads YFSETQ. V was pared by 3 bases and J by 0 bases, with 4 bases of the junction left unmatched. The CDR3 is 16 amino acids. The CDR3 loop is CASSYSGGPAKNIQYF. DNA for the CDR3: TGCGCCAGCAGCTATAGCGGGGGCCCAGCCAAAAACATTCAGTACTTC.

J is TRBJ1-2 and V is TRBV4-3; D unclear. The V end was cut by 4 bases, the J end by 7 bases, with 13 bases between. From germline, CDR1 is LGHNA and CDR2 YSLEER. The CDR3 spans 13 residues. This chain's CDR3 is CASSPLGFAGYTF. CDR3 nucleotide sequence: TGCGCCAGCAGCCCCTTGGGATTTGCTGGCTACACCTTC.

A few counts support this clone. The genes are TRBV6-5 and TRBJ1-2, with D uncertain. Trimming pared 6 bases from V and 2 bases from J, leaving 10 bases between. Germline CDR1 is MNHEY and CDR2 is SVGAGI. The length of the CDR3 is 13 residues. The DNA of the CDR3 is TGTGCCAGCAGCCCCGGGTCCAACTATGGCTACACCTTC. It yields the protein CASSPGSNYGYTF.

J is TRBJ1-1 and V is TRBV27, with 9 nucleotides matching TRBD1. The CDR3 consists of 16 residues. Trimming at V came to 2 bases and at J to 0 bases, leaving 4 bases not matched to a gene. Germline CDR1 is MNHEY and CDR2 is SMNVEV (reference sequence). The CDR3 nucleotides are TGTGCCAGCAGTTTAGGGGGACAGGGAGTGAACACTGAAGCTTTCTTT. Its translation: CASSLGGQGVNTEAFF.

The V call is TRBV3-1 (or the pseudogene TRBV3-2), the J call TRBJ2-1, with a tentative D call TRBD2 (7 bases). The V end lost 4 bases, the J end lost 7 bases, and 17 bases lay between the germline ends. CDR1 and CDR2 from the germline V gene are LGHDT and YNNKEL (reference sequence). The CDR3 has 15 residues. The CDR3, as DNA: TGTGCCAGCAGCCGTGGGGGGGGGCCGGAAAATGAGCAGTTCTTC. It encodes CASSRGGGPENEQFF.

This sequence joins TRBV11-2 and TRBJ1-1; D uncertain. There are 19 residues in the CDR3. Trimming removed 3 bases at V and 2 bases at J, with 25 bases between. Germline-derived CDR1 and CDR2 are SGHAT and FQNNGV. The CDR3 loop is CASSFDYGVGMVNNTEAFF. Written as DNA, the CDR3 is TGTGCCAGCAGCTTCGACTACGGGGTGGGGATGGTTAACAACACTGAAGCTTTCTTT.

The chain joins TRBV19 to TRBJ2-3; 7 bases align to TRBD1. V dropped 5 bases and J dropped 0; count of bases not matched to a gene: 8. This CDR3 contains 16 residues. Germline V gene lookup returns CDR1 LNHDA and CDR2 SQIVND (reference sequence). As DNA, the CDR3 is TGTGCCAGTAGTGCGAGGACAGGCCCTAGCACAGATACGCAGTATTTT. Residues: CASSARTGPSTDTQYF.

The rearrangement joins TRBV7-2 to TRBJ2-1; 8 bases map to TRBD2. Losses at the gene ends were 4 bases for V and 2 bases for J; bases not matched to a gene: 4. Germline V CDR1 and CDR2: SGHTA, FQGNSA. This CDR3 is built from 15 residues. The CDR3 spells CASSSDSGTYNEQFF. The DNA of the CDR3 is TGTGCCAGCAGCTCAGATAGCGGGACCTACAATGAGCAGTTCTTC.

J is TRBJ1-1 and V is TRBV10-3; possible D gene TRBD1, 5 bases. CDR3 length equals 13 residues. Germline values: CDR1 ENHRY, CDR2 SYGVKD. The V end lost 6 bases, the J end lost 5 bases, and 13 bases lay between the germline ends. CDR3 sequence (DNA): TGTGCCATCAGCACTCCTGGGGCGACTGAAGCTTTCTTT. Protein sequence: CAISTPGATEAFF.

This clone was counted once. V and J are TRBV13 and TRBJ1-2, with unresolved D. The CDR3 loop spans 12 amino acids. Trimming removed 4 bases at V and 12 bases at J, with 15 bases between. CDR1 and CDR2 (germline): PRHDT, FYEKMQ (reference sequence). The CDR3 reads CASSSSDPSDTF. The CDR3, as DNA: TGTGCCAGCAGCTCCTCGGACCCCTCCGACACCTTC. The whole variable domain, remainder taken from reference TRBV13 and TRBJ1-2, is AAGVIQSPRHLIKEKRETATLKCYPIPRHDTVYWYQQGPGQDPQFLISFYEKMQSDKGSIPDRFSAQQFSDYHSELNMSSLELGDSALYFCASSSSDPSDTFGSGTRLTVV.

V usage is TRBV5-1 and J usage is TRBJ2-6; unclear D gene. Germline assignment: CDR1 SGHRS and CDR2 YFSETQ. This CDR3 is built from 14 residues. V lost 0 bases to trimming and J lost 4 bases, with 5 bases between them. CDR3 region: CASSLVTGANVLTF. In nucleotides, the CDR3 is TGCGCCAGCAGCTTGGTCACCGGGGCCAACGTCCTGACTTTC.

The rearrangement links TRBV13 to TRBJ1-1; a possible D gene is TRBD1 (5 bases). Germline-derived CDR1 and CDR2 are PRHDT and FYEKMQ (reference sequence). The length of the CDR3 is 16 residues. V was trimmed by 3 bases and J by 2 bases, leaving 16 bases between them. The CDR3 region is CASSFPLSDTNTEAFF. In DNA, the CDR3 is TGTGCCAGCAGCTTCCCTTTGTCGGACACAAACACTGAAGCTTTCTTT.

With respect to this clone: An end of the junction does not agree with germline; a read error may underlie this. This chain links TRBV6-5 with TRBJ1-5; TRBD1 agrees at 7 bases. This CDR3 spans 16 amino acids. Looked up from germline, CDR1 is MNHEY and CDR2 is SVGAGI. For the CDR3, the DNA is TGTGCCAGCAGCTACTACCGGGACAGAGGAGATCAGCCCCAGCATTTT. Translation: CASSYYRDRGDQPQHF.

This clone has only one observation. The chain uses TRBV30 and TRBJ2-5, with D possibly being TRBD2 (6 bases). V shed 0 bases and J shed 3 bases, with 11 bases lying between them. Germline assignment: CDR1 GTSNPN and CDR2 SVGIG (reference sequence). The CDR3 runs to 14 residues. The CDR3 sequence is CAWSVTGGKETQYF. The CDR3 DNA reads TGTGCCTGGAGTGTAACAGGAGGGAAAGAGACCCAGTACTTC.

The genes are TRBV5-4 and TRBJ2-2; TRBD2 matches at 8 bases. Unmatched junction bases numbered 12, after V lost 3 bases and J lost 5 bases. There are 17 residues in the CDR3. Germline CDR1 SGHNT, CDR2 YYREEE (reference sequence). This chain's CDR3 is CASSSQIPGLGTGELFF. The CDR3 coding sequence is TGTGCCAGCAGCTCCCAAATCCCGGGACTAGGGACCGGGGAGCTGTTTTTT. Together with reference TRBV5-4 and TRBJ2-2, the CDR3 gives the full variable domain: ETGVTQSPTHLIKTRGQQVTLRCSSQSGHNTVSWYQQALGQGPQFIFQYYREEENGRGNFPPRFSGLQFPNYSSELNVNALELDDSALYLCASSSQIPGLGTGELFFGEGSRLTVL.

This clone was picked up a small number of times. The DNA for the CDR3 is TGTGCCAGCAGTCCGACTAGCCACGAGCAGTTCTTC. This translates into CASSPTSHEQFF. This chain links TRBV28 with TRBJ2-1; 7 bases align to TRBD2. Germline loops: CDR1 MDHEN, CDR2 SYDVKM. The CDR3 runs to 12 residues. V trimming: 5 bases; J trimming: 10 bases; junction bases outside the gene matches: 5.

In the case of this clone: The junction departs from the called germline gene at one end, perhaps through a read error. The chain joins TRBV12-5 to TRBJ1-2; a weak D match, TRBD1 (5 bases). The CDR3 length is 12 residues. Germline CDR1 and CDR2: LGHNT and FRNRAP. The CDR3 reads CASGPESGASFF. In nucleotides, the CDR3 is TGTGCTAGTGGTCCCGAATCCGGGGCCTCGTTCTTC.

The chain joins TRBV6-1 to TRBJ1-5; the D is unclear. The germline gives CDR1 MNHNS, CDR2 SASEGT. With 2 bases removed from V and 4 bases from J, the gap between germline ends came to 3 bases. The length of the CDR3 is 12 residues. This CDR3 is CASSELNQPQHF. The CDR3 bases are TGTGCCAGCAGTGAATTGAATCAGCCCCAGCATTTT.